This T cell receptor (beta chain) was captured by sequencing in a study of vaccination and CD4 T cells after COVID-19 (dated by TCRdb to 2021 to 2024). Looking at the study overall: Convalescent patients had a positive SARS-CoV-2 result on nasal swab PCR, and of these patients, fewer than ten had mild disease and one had severe disease. Six males and four females were included in the convalescent cohort, with two Hispanic individuals, seven Caucasians, two Asians and one multiracial person represented. Participants got two doses of the Pfizer-BioNTech BNT162b2 vaccine (n=8) or two doses of the Moderna mRNA-1273 vaccine (n=2). Post-COVID blood samples were collected from convalescent patients a median of around 100 days after diagnosis, with a range of about 30 to 180 days. The time from the second vaccine dose to post-vaccine blood sampling had a median of roughly 70 days and ranged from roughly 12 to 241 days. The cultures were stimulated with overlapping spike peptide pools from SARS-CoV-2 and from the common cold coronaviruses HCoV-NL63, HCoV-OC43 and HCoV-229E. Control cultures received a CEFX viral epitope pool as the positive control, an HIV-1 Nef peptide pool as the negative control, or no peptide. In roughly nine COVID-19 convalescent patients and a handful of infection-naive healthy vaccine recipients, the spike-specific CD4+ TCR repertoire before mRNA vaccination was compared with the repertoire after mRNA vaccination.

Counted from cysteine to phenylalanine, this CDR3 has 14 amino acids. Of the read, only the CDR3 DNA is kept; its 42 bases are in frame from base 1. The germline V gene supplies CDR1 SGHNT and CDR2 YENEEA. Germline trimming: 2 bases from V, 4 bases from J; junction bases outside gene matches: 5. Findings and caveats that apply to the study as a whole: Only a relatively small number of convalescent patients were included in the study, and early timepoints following natural infection were not analyzed. Of the vaccine-specific clones found in convalescent patients, nearly all (304 of 307) were mono-reactive for SARS-CoV-2 spike instead of being cross-reactive with common cold coronaviruses. In convalescent patients, a median around 90% of post-vaccine SARS-CoV-2-reactive clones were detected only after vaccination, suggesting vaccine-specific priming. An increase in the median number of SARS-CoV-2-reactive clonotypes from approximately 21 after infection to some 40 after vaccination was observed, but the change was not found to be significant.

As to this clonotype: Its antigen remains undetermined. The sample holds no much larger clone one base away, and base qualities are not on file.

The sample's treatment or condition label, in plain terms: approximately 11-day PBMC culture with coronavirus spike peptide pools or control peptides (ViraFEST assay). The ViraFEST assay, used in the study, expanded antigen-specific T cells with peptide pools and then identified the expanded clonotypes through TCR sequencing. The positive SARS-CoV-2 PCR tests of the convalescent patients were dated from March to December 2020, before the Alpha, Beta and Delta variants emerged in the United States. Approximately 2.1 million PBMCs per well were cultured in IMDM with approximately 5% human AB serum and approximately 9.1 IU/ml IL-2, plus 10 ug/ml peptide pools. Half of the culture medium was replaced with fresh IL-2-containing medium on days 3 and 7. Once the cells had been in culture for around ten days, the EasySep CD4+ T cell isolation kit was used to isolate CD4+ T cells by negative selection. Ficoll-Paque Plus gradient centrifugation was used to isolate PBMCs from whole blood, and the isolated PBMCs were then either used fresh or cryopreserved at -140C. Each culture condition was generally run in triplicate wells.

The library was built by means of PCR. At the Johns Hopkins FTIC core, DNA from the cultured CD4+ T cells underwent TCR sequencing with the Oncomine TCR Beta short-read assay. The QIAamp micro DNA kit was used to extract genomic DNA from the cultured CD4+ T cells. Oncomine TCR Beta libraries made from cultured CD4+ T cells were pooled using unique dual indexes and sequenced on an Illumina iSeq 100. The source study handled its data this way. Non-productive sequences were removed, and CDR3s that did not start with C, did not end with F or W, or were shorter than 7 amino acids were discarded. Antigen-specific clonotypes were identified using the MANAFEST web application through comparison of peptide-stimulated wells with reference and other culture wells. An FDR below 0.05, an odds ratio above 5, and a productive frequency above 0.1% in at least two of three replicate wells were required for clones to be considered positive. Clonotypes that were significantly expanded in both SARS-CoV-2 spike wells and at least one common cold coronavirus spike condition were defined as cross-reactive. Levenshtein distances (stringdist) and unrooted phylogenetic trees (ape) in R version 3.6.1 were used to assess CDR3 homology. TCRdb's own reprocessing of the public reads used fastp at Q25 and MiXCR and kept productive beta chains. Rows are unified per CDR3 protein, each entry keeping the most common DNA and genes. The V and J calls reflect TCRdb's pipeline rather than the authors' work. This sample holds about 13,000 distinct CDR3 sequences; 56% were observed only once. The ten largest clones add up to over 15% of the sample.

The sample comprised CD4+ T cells from blood, cultured in vitro. The sequence came from a human donor who had recovered from COVID-19. This sequence uses TRBV11-3 and TRBJ2-7, with 7 bases matching TRBD2. The CDR3: CASSLWGREYEQYF. The base sequence is TGTGCCAGCAGCTTATGGGGGAGGGAGTACGAGCAGTACTTC.